The source of this T cell receptor (beta chain) is a study of blood T cell repertoires in COVID-19. Study at large: The United States, Italy and Spain supplied acute and convalescent COVID-19 samples. PBMCs, B-cell-depleted T cells, or T cells were the source of the cDNA or gDNA that made up the material.

Germline loops: CDR1 LNHDA, CDR2 SQIVND (reference sequence). V lost 4 bases and J 0 bases, leaving 12 bases between the germline ends. This CDR3 has 15 residues. In the original analysis: Reference gene primer amplification gave estimated nucleated cell counts. The assay was immunoSEQ multiplex PCR, and TCRdb's table has in-frame clones only and misses some. D and trimming come from the DNA, and the V and J calls and clone size come from that table. Here the sample spans hundreds of thousands of clones, approximately 89% being singletons. Sample: peripheral blood. The clonotype was recovered from a woman in her sixties or seventies with acute or convalescent COVID-19. The genes are TRBV19 and TRBJ1-1; TRBD1 might be the D (6 bases). The CDR3 region is CASSTRTAMNTEAFF. The CDR3 DNA is TGTGCCAGTAGTACCAGGACAGCTATGAACACTGAAGCTTTCTTT. The full variable domain, with the rest looked up from reference TRBV19 and TRBJ1-1, is DGGITQSPKYLFRKEGQNVTLSCEQNLNHDAMYWYRQDPGQGLRLIYYSQIVNDFQKGDIAEGYSVSREKKESFPLTVTSAQKNPTAFYLCASSTRTAMNTEAFFGQGTRLTVV.